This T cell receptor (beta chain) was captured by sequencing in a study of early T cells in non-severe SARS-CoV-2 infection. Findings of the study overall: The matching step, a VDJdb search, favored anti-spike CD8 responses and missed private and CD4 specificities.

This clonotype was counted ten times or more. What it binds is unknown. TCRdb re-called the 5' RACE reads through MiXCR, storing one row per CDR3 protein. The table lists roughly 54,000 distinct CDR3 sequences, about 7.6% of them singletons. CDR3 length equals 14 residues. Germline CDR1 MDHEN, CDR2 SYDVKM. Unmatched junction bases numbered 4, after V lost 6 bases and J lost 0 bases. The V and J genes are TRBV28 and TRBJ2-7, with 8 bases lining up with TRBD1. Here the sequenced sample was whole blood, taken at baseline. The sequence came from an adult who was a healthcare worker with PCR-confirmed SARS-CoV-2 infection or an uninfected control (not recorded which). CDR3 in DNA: TGTGCCAGCAGAAGACAGGGGTTCTCCTACGAGCAGTACTTC. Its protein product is CASRRQGFSYEQYF.